This passage covers 2 T cell receptor beta chains from one sample sequenced in a study of T cell changes during pregnancy in multiple sclerosis. Using immunoSEQ multiplex PCR, the repertoire was profiled, and TCRdb retains in-frame clones only, with some absent. Here the sample spans roughly 49,000 clones, about 93% being singletons. Source: CD8+ T cells from peripheral blood mononuclear cells, taken after pregnancy. The origin of the receptors is a female donor with multiple sclerosis, enrolled in a pregnancy study.

The gene calls are TRBV27 and TRBJ1-5; 11 bases align to TRBD1. This CDR3 is 14 amino acids long. Germline V gene data show CDR1 as MNHEY and CDR2 as SMNVEV (reference sequence). Losses at the gene ends were 6 bases for V and 3 bases for J; bases not matched to a gene: 1. The CDR3 DNA is TGTGCCAGCAGGGGACAGGGGGTCAATCAGCCCCAGCATTTT. Translation: CASRGQGVNQPQHF.

This chain uses TRBV27 with TRBJ2-5; a weak D match, TRBD2 (5 bases). The CDR3 contains 14 residues. The germline V and J ends were trimmed by 2 bases and 5 bases, with 12 bases remaining between them. CDR1 and CDR2 (germline): MNHEY, SMNVEV (reference sequence). CDR3 amino acids: CASSLVGRAETQYF. In DNA, the CDR3 is TGTGCCAGCAGTTTAGTGGGGAGAGCGGAGACCCAGTACTTC.